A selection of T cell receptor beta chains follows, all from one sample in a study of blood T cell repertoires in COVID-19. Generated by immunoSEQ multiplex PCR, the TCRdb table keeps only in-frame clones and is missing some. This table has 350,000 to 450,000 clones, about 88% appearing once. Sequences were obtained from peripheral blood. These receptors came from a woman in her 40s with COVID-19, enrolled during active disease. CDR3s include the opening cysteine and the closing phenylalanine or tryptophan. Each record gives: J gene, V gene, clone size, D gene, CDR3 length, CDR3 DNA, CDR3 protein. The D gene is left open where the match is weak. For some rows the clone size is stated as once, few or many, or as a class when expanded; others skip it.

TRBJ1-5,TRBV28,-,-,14,TGTGCCAGCAGTTTATATTCAGGGCAGCAGCCCCAGCATTTT,CASSLYSGQQPQHF
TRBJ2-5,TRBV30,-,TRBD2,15,TGTGCCTGGAGTCGGCTAGCGGGGGGGAGAAAGACCCAGTACTTC,CAWSRLAGGRKTQYF
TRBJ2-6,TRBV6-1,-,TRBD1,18,TGTGCCAGCAGTGACCGGGACAGGACCGTCTCTGGGGCCAACGTCCTGACTTTC,CASSDRDRTVSGANVLTF
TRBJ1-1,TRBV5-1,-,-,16,TGCGCCAGCAGCTTGGACGGCAGGGGCGTGAACACTGAAGCTTTCTTT,CASSLDGRGVNTEAFF
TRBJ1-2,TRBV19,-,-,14,TGTGCCAGTAGTATGGGGAGGACCCACTATGGCTACACCTTC,CASSMGRTHYGYTF
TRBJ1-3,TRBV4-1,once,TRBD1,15,TGCGCCAGCAGCCAAGGACAGGGCTCTGGAAACACCATATATTTT,CASSQGQGSGNTIYF
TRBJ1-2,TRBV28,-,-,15,TGTGCCAGCGGCCCCGTAGGGGTGCCGAGCTATGGCTACACCTTC,CASGPVGVPSYGYTF
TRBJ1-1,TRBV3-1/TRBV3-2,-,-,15,TGTGCCAGCAGCCAAGGGGAGGTAATGAACACTGAAGCTTTCTTT,CASSQGEVMNTEAFF
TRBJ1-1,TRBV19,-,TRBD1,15,TGTGCCAGTCGAACGAACCAGAACAGGGGTCCTGAAGCTTTCTTT,CASRTNQNRGPEAFF
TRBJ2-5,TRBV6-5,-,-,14,TGTGCCAGCAGAATAGCGGAATTTAAAGAGACCCAGTACTTC,CASRIAEFKETQYF
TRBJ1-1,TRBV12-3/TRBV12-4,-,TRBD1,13,TGTGCCAGCAGTTCTAGACAGGGCACTGAAGCTTTCTTT,CASSSRQGTEAFF
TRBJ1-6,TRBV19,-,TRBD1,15,TGTGCCAGTACCAACCCGACAGGGGTCGTTGAACCCCTCCACTTT,CASTNPTGVVEPLHF
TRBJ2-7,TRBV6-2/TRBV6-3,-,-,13,TGTGCCAGCAGTTACTGGGGGGGGCGCGAGCAGTACTTC,CASSYWGGREQYF
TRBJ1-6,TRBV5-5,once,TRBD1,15,TGTGCCAGCAGCCTGGGGACAGGGCCTAATTCACCCCTCCACTTT,CASSLGTGPNSPLHF
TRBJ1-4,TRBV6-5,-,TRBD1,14,TGTGCCAGCACCAAGGGACAGGGGGGAGAAAAACTGTTTTTT,CASTKGQGGEKLFF
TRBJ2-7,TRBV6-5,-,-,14,TGTGCCAGCATGGGGGCCCCACCTTTCTACGAGCAGTACTTC,CASMGAPPFYEQYF
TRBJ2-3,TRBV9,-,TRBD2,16,TGTGCCAGCAGCGTAGTTCGGGGGGGCCGGGGAGATACGCAGTATTTT,CASSVVRGGRGDTQYF
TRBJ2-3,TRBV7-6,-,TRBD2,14,TGTGCCAGCAGCCCAGCGGGGGCGGCAGATACGCAGTATTTT,CASSPAGAADTQYF
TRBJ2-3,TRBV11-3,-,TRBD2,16,TGTGCCAGCAGCTTAGGGGGAGCGGGGGCCCTAGATACGCAGTATTTT,CASSLGGAGALDTQYF
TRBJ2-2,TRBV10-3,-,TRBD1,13,TGTGCCATTCAGGACAGGGGGACCGGGGAGCTGTTTTTT,CAIQDRGTGELFF
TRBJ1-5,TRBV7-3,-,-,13,TGTGCCAGCAGCTTGACTCTTGATCAGCCCCAGCATTTT,CASSLTLDQPQHF
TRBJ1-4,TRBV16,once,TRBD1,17,TGTGCCAGCAGCCTAAGAGCAAAAGACAGGGGTGGTGAAAAACTGTTTTTT,CASSLRAKDRGGEKLFF
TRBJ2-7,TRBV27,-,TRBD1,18,TGTGCCAGCAGTTTCCTCCCACCGGACAGGGGGCGAATCAGCGAGCAGTACTTC,CASSFLPPDRGRISEQYF
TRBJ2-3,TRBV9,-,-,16,TGTGCCAGCAGCGTAGAAGGCCGTAGACATGTAGATACGCAGTATTTT,CASSVEGRRHVDTQYF
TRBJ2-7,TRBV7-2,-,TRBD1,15,TGTGCCAGCAGCTTAGCCCTGACAGGGGCTTACGAGCAGTACTTC,CASSLALTGAYEQYF
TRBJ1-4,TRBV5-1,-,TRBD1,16,TGCGCCAGCAGCTTTATGTTACAGGGGGTGGAGGAAAAACTGTTTTTT,CASSFMLQGVEEKLFF
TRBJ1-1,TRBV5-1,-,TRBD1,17,TGCGCCAGCAGCTTGGACCTGGTGACAGGGTTGAACACTGAAGCTTTCTTT,CASSLDLVTGLNTEAFF
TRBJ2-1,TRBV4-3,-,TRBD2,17,TGCGCCAGCAGCCAAGAAGCACTAGCGGGGGGGCCTAATGAGCAGTTCTTC,CASSQEALAGGPNEQFF
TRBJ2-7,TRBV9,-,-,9,TGTGCCAGCAGTCGGCAGGGGTACTTC,CASSRQGYF
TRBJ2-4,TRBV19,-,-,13,TGTGCCAGTAGCACCGGGGTACTTAACATTCAGTACTTC,CASSTGVLNIQYF
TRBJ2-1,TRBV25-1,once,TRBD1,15,TGTGCCAGCAGTGAATGGGACAGGGTAGGGAATGAGCAGTTCTTC,CASSEWDRVGNEQFF
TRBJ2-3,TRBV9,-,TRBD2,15,TGTGCCAGCAGCGTATGGCGGGGGGGCGCAGATACGCAGTATTTT,CASSVWRGGADTQYF
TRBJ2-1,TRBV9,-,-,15,TGTGCCAGCAGCCCTCTAGGCGGCTTTTACAATGAGCAGTTCTTC,CASSPLGGFYNEQFF
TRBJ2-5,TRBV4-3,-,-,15,TGCGCCAGCAGCCACCTCAGGAACCACCGTGAGACCCAGTACTTC,CASSHLRNHRETQYF
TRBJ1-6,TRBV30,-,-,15,TGTGCCTGGATTAAGGGAGCCCACTATAATTCACCCCTCCACTTT,CAWIKGAHYNSPLHF
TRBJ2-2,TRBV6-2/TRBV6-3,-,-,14,TGTGCCAGCAGTTACGCTAGAAACACCGGGGAGCTGTTTTTT,CASSYARNTGELFF
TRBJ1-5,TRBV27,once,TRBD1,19,TGTGCCAGCAGTCAATGGGGCCCTCGGACAGGGGCCCGTAATCAGCCCCAGCATTTT,CASSQWGPRTGARNQPQHF
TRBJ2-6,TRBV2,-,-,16,TGTGCCAGCGGACAAAGAACCCCCTCTGGGGCCAACGTCCTGACTTTC,CASGQRTPSGANVLTF
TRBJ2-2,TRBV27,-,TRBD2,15,TGTGCCAGCAGTTTATTAGCGGGCCACACCGGGGAGCTGTTTTTT,CASSLLAGHTGELFF
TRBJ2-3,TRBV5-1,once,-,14,TGCGCCAGCAGCTTGGTAGCTAGCACAGATACGCAGTATTTT,CASSLVASTDTQYF
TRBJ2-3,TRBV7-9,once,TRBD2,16,TGTGCCAGCATCCTAAGCGGGGGGCTCAGCACAGATACGCAGTATTTT,CASILSGGLSTDTQYF
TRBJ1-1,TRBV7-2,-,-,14,TGTGCCAGCAGCAATCGAGGGGGGGGCACTGAAGCTTTCTTT,CASSNRGGGTEAFF
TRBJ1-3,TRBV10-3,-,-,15,TGTGCCATCAGTGACCAACGAAGAGGTGGAAACACCATATATTTT,CAISDQRRGGNTIYF
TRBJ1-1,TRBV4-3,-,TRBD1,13,TGCGCCAGCAGCACAGACAGGGGCACTGAAGCTTTCTTT,CASSTDRGTEAFF
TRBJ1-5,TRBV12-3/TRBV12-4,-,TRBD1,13,TGTGCCAGCAGTAGACAGGGGGATCAGCCCCAGCATTTT,CASSRQGDQPQHF
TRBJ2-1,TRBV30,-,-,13,TGTGCCTGGATCCGGGACTCCTACAATGAGCAGTTCTTC,CAWIRDSYNEQFF
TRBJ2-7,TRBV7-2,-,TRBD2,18,TGTGCCAGCAGCCCAGAGGGCGGCGGGAGGACGGGGGCCTACGAGCAGTACTTC,CASSPEGGGRTGAYEQYF
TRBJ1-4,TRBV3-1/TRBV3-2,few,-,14,TGTGCCAGCAGCCAAGCCCCCGGGGGAGAAAAACTGTTTTTT,CASSQAPGGEKLFF
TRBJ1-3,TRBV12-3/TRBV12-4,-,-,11,TGTGCCAGCAACCGGGGAAACACCATATATTTT,CASNRGNTIYF
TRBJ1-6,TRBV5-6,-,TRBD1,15,TGTGCCAGCAGCTTGGGGCAGGGGGACAATTCACCCCTCCACTTT,CASSLGQGDNSPLHF
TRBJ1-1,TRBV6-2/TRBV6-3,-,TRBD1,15,TGTGCCAGCAGTTACACGCGGACAGGGAACACTGAAGCTTTCTTT,CASSYTRTGNTEAFF
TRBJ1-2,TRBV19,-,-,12,TGTGCCAGTAGTACGCGGCAGTATGGCTACACCTTC,CASSTRQYGYTF